One and the same sample provided the 6 T cell receptor beta chains below, sequenced in a study of CD8+ T cells in alopecia areata. cDNA serving as the sequencing template came from extracted, reverse transcribed RNA. Sequenced by immunoSEQ multiplex PCR; TCRdb stores in-frame clones only, minus some. Seen here are roughly 120,000 clones, roughly two thirds observed once, and the top ten hold 2.5% to 3%. Sequenced input: CD4+ T cells sorted from blood. The receptors stem from a human donor in good health.

CDR3 DNA: TGTGCCAGCAGCCATATAGCGGGGGCCAAAAGCACAGATACGCAGTATTTT. This sequence encodes CASSHIAGAKSTDTQYF. The chain uses TRBV25-1 and TRBJ2-3, with 9 bases identical to TRBD2. Trimming cost V 6 bases and J 0 bases; bases outside gene matches: 10. CDR3 length equals 17 residues. Germline CDR1 reads MGHDK; CDR2 reads SYGVNS.

V usage is TRBV9 and J usage is TRBJ2-5; the D is unclear. CDR3 length: 12 residues. Trimming shortened V by 0 bases and J by 5 bases, and 5 bases separated the two germline ends. Germline loops: CDR1 SGDLS, CDR2 YYNGEE. In DNA, the CDR3 is TGTGCCAGCAGCGTAGAGGCGGAGACCCAGTACTTC. Translated: CASSVEAETQYF.

CDR3 region: CASRRDTYYGYTF. DNA of the CDR3: TGCGCCAGCAGGCGAGACACATACTATGGCTACACCTTC. This sequence joins TRBV5-1 and TRBJ1-2; D unclear. The CDR3 covers 13 residues. From germline, CDR1 is SGHRS and CDR2 YFSETQ. V was pared by 5 bases and J by 3 bases, with 11 bases between.

V usage is TRBV7-9 and J usage is TRBJ2-1, with unresolved D. CDR1 SEHNR and CDR2 FQNEAQ come from the germline V gene (reference sequence). CDR3 size: 15 residues. V was pared by 3 bases and J by 1 base, with 10 bases between. Here the CDR3 DNA reads TGTGCCAGCAGCTTGCCTTCACTGTCCTACAATGAGCAGTTCTTC. Its translation is CASSLPSLSYNEQFF.

The J gene is TRBJ1-1, the V gene TRBV27, with a tentative D call TRBD1 (6 bases). V was shortened by 10 bases and J by 6 bases, with 21 bases between the two germline ends. There are 14 residues in the CDR3. The germline V gene encodes CDR1 MNHEY and CDR2 SMNVEV (reference sequence). CDR3 DNA: TGTGCCACCCAATTAAGAAGGGGGGGTTCTGAAGCTTTCTTT. Residues: CATQLRRGGSEAFF.

This chain joins TRBV2 and TRBJ2-4, with 7 bases lining up with TRBD2. With V trimmed by 4 bases and J by 8 bases, 8 bases remained unmatched. Germline values: CDR1 SNHLY, CDR2 FYNNEI. The CDR3 is 14 residues long. CDR3 loop: CASSVSGGKDIQYF. The CDR3 nucleotides read TGTGCCAGCAGTGTCTCGGGAGGAAAGGACATTCAGTACTTC.